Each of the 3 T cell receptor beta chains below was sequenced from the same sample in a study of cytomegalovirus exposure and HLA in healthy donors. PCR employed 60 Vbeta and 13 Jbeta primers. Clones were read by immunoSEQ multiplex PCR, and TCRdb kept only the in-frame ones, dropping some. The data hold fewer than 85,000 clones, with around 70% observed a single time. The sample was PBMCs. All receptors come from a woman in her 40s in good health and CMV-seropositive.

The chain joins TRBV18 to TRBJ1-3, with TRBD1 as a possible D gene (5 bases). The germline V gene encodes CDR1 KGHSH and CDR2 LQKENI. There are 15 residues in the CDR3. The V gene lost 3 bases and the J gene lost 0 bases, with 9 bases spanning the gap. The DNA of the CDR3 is TGTGCCAGCTCACCGACAGAGAGCTCTGGAAACACCATATATTTT. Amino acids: CASSPTESSGNTIYF.

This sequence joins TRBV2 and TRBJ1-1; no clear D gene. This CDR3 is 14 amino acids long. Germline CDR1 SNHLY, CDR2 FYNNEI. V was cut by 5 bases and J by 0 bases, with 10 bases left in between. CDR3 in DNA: TGTGCCAGCAGTCTCTCTAAGCTGAACACTGAAGCTTTCTTT. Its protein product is CASSLSKLNTEAFF.

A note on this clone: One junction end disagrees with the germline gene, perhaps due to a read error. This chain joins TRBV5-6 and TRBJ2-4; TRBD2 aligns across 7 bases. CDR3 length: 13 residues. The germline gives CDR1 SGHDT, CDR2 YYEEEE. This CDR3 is CASSLLPGGGLDF. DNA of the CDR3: TGTGCCAGCAGCTTGCTGCCTGGGGGGGGATTGGACTTC. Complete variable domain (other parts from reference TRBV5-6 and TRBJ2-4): DAGVTQSPTHLIKTRGQQVTLRCSPKSGHDTVSWYQQALGQGPQFIFQYYEEEERQRGNFPDRFSGHQFPNYSSELNVNALLLGDSALYLCASSLLPGGGLDFGAGTRLSVL.